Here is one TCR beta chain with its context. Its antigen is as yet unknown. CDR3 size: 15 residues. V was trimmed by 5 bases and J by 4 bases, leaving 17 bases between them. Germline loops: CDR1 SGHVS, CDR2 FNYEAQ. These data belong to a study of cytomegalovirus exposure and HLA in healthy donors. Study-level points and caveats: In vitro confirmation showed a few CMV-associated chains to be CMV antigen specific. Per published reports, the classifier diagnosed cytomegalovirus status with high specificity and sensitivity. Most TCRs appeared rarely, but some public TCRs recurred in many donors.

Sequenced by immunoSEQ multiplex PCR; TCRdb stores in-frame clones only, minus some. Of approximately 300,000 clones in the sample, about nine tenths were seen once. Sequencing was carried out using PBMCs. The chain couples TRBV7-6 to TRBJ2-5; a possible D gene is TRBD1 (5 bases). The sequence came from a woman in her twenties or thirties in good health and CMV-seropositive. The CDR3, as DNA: TGTGCCAGCAGCCCAGGGCTCCCGCCCAGAGAGACCCAGTACTTC. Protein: CASSPGLPPRETQYF.